This entry concerns a single T cell receptor (beta chain). Its antigen is undetermined. As to time point: week 35, safety follow-up. All doses held 300 ug of mutant IDH1 20-mer peptide, with topical imiquimod. This entry belongs to a study of a mutant IDH1 vaccine in newly diagnosed glioma. Study-wide context: It was radiotherapy, temozolomide, or both that patients received previously, with most receiving both.

From germline, CDR1 is MNHEY and CDR2 SVGAGI. The CDR3 consists of 15 residues. The J segment lost 5 bases and the V segment lost 0 bases, leaving 3 bases of the junction unmatched. The method was immunoSEQ multiplex PCR; TCRdb's version includes in-frame clones alone and lacks a portion of them. The sample includes about 29,000 clones, about 76% of them seen just once. The sequence was collected from a middle-aged man with glioma. Source: PBMCs, taken from a glioma patient whose treatment included an IDH1 peptide vaccine. The chain joins TRBV6-5 to TRBJ2-1; 8 bases align to TRBD2. CDR3 residues: CASSYSLAGHNEQFF. Here the CDR3 DNA reads TGTGCCAGCAGTTACTCGTTAGCGGGGCACAATGAGCAGTTCTTC.